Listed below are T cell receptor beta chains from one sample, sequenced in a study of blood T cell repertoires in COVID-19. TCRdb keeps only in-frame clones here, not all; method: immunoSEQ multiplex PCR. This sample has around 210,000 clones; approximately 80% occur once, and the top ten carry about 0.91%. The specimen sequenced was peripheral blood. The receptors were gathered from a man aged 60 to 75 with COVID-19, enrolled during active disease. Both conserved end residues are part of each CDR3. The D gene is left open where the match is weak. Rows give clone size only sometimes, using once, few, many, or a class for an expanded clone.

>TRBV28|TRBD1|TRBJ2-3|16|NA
TGTGCCAGCAGTTTTCGACAGGGATCTAGCACAGATACGCAGTATTTT
CASSFRQGSSTDTQYF
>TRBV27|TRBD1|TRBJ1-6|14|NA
TGTGCCAGCAGGCCCTACAGGGGGAATTCACCCCTCCACTTT
CASRPYRGNSPLHF
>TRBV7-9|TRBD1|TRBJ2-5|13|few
TGTGCCAGCAGCGCCCCAGGGACAGGGCCCCAGTACTTC
CASSAPGTGPQYF
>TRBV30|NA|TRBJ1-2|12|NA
TGTGCCTGGAGTGTAGAGGGCGGGGGCTACACCTTC
CAWSVEGGGYTF
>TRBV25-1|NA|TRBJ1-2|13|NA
TGTGCCAGCAGTGAATATTCAGGGTATGGCTACACCTTC
CASSEYSGYGYTF
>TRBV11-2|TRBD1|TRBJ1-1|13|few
TGTGCCAGCAGCACAGACAGGGTCGCTGAAGCTTTCTTT
CASSTDRVAEAFF
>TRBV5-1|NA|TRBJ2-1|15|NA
TGCGCCAGCAACCCCGGAGGGAGCTCCTACAATGAGCAGTTCTTC
CASNPGGSSYNEQFF
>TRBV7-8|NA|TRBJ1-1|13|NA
TGTGCCAGCAGCATACAGGCGAACACTGAAGCTTTCTTT
CASSIQANTEAFF
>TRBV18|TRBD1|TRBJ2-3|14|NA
TGTGCCAGCTCACTCCGGGACAGGGGAGATACGCAGTATTTT
CASSLRDRGDTQYF
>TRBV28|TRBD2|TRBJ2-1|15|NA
TGTGCCAGCAGTCCACTAGCGGTCTCCTACAATGAGCAGTTCTTC
CASSPLAVSYNEQFF
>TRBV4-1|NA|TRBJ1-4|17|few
TGCGCCAGCAGGAGCGGCCTTAGGACGGGAAGAAATGAAAAACTGTTTTTT
CASRSGLRTGRNEKLFF
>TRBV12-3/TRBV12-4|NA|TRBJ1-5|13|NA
TGTGCCAGCAGTCGACAGGAGGATCAGCCCCAGCATTTT
CASSRQEDQPQHF
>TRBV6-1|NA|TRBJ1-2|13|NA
TGTGCCAGCAGTGAAGGCGGAAACTATGGCTACACCTTC
CASSEGGNYGYTF
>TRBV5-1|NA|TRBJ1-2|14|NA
TGCGCCAGCAGCCCCCGCCCGACAGACTATGGCTACACCTTC
CASSPRPTDYGYTF
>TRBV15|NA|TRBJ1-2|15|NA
TGTGCCACCAGCAGAGGCCCGGGTCCTAACTATGGCTACACCTTC
CATSRGPGPNYGYTF
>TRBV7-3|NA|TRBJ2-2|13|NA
TGTGCCAGCAGCTTACTAGGCCCCGGGGAGCTGTTTTTT
CASSLLGPGELFF
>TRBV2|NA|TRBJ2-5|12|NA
TGTGCCAGCAAACGGGAATCGGAGACCCAGTACTTC
CASKRESETQYF
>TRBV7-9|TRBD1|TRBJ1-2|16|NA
TGTGCCAGCAGCCCAGATCAGGGACAGGGATTCTCTGGCTACACCTTC
CASSPDQGQGFSGYTF
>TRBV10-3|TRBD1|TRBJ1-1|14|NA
TGTGCCATCAGTGTTGAGGGGGCCGAAGGACGAGCTTTCTTT
CAISVEGAEGRAFF
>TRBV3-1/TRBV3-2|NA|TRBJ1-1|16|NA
TGTGCCAGCAGCCGGGGAGGGGGTCCCCTGAGCACTGAAGCTTTCTTT
CASSRGGGPLSTEAFF
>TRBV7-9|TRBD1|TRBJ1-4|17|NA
TGTGCCAGCAGCAGTGGACAGGGGGCGGGGGCTAATGAAAAACTGTTTTTT
CASSSGQGAGANEKLFF
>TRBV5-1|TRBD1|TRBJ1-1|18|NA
TGCGCCAGCAGCCTCCCCCCTGGGCAGGGGGTAAGGAACACTGAAGCTTTCTTT
CASSLPPGQGVRNTEAFF